Listed here are 32 T cell receptor beta chains from one sample, sequenced in a study of blood T cell repertoires in COVID-19. Sequencing used immunoSEQ multiplex PCR; TCRdb keeps in-frame clones, though not all of them. The top ten hold around 13% of the sample, which has roughly 150,000 clones, around 75% seen once. Sequenced material: peripheral blood. These receptors were collected from a woman of 80 years or more with acute or convalescent COVID-19.

V usage is TRBV2 and J usage is TRBJ2-4, with 11 bases aligning to TRBD1. The CDR3 sequence is 19 residues long. V lost 3 bases and J lost 2; bases outside the gene matches: 12. Germline CDR1 and CDR2: SNHLY and FYNNEI. In nucleotides, the CDR3 is TGTGCCAGCAGTGAGAGGGGGGACAGGGGGTCGGTCACCAAAAACATTCAGTACTTC. Translated, it gives CASSERGDRGSVTKNIQYF.

This clone has only a few counts. The V and J genes are TRBV7-8 and TRBJ2-7; D is unclear. Per germline, CDR1 SGHVS and CDR2 FQNEAQ. V was pared by 4 bases and J by 0 bases, with 7 bases between. This CDR3 comprises 13 residues. The CDR3 DNA reads as TGTGCCAGCAGCTCCGTTTTCTCCTACGAGCAGTACTTC. Translating gives CASSSVFSYEQYF.

The V call is TRBV29-1, the J call TRBJ2-7, with a possible D match to TRBD2 (5 bases). Trimming shortened V by 6 bases and J by 1 base, and 7 bases separated the two germline ends. CDR3 length equals 11 residues. Germline V gene data show CDR1 as SQVTM and CDR2 as ANQGSEA. CDR3 sequence reads: CSVGESYEQYF. In DNA form, the CDR3 reads TGCAGCGTGGGAGAATCCTACGAGCAGTACTTC.

This chain connects TRBV27 to TRBJ1-6; D call uncertain. V was shortened by 6 bases and J by 5 bases, with 8 bases between the two germline ends. In germline, CDR1 is MNHEY, CDR2 SMNVEV (reference sequence). CDR3 length: 13 amino acids. CDR3 loop: CASRSTNNSPLHF. The CDR3, as DNA: TGTGCCAGCAGGAGTACTAATAATTCACCCCTCCACTTT.

The chain carries TRBV13 and TRBJ2-7; no reliable D call. The CDR3 totals 14 residues. In germline, CDR1 is PRHDT, CDR2 FYEKMQ (reference sequence). V dropped 2 bases and J dropped 2 bases, with 10 bases sitting between them. The CDR3 sequence: CASSLYLAPYEQYF. CDR3 sequence (DNA): TGTGCCAGCAGCTTATATTTAGCCCCCTACGAGCAGTACTTC.

The chain combines TRBV9 with TRBJ1-1, with 9 bases lining up with TRBD1. V dropped 3 bases and J dropped 3; count of bases not matched to a gene: 6. This CDR3 spans 15 amino acids. Germline V CDR1 and CDR2: SGDLS, YYNGEE. The CDR3 protein is CASSAATGGDTEAFF. The CDR3 nucleotides read TGTGCCAGCAGCGCCGCGACAGGGGGAGACACTGAAGCTTTCTTT.

The chain carries TRBV15 and TRBJ2-7; 10 bases align to TRBD2. Germline CDR1 LNHNV, CDR2 YYDKDF (reference sequence). The CDR3 has 17 residues. Losses at the gene ends were 1 base for V and 5 bases for J; bases not matched to a gene: 11. Written as DNA, the CDR3 is TGTGCCACCAGCAGAGGAACCTCTAGCGGGAGATTTGACGAGCAGTACTTC. Amino acids: CATSRGTSSGRFDEQYF.

The rearrangement links TRBV19 to TRBJ2-1; 7 bases map to TRBD1. Germline trimming cut 3 bases from V and 4 bases from J; bases unmatched to any gene: 9. Germline CDR1 is LNHDA and CDR2 is SQIVND (reference sequence). CDR3 size: 16 residues. CDR3 sequence: CASSMSGTARYNEQFF. The CDR3 bases are TGTGCCAGTAGTATGTCTGGGACAGCGCGGTACAATGAGCAGTTCTTC.

The chain carries TRBV5-1 and TRBJ1-4, with D perhaps TRBD1 (5 bases). V was pared by 3 bases and J by 0 bases, with 6 bases between. Germline assignment: CDR1 SGHRS and CDR2 YFSETQ. This CDR3 has 14 amino acids. Here the CDR3 reads CASSSTATNEKLFF. DNA of the CDR3: TGCGCCAGCAGCTCGACAGCAACTAATGAAAAACTGTTTTTT.

This clone has a single count. This rearrangement joins TRBV6-5 to TRBJ2-5; 8 bases align to TRBD2. From germline, CDR1 is MNHEY and CDR2 SVGAGI. The CDR3 loop spans 14 amino acids. V was pared by 5 bases and J by 4 bases, with 6 bases of the junction left unmatched. CDR3 region: CASSLGLAGETQYF. As DNA, the CDR3 is TGTGCCAGCAGTCTCGGACTAGCCGGAGAGACCCAGTACTTC.

The gene calls are TRBV5-5 and TRBJ2-2; D perhaps matches TRBD1 (6 bases). The CDR3 contains 16 residues. Germline V gene sequence: CDR1 SGHKS, CDR2 YYEKEE (reference sequence). V shed 0 bases and J shed 5 bases, with 14 bases lying between them. Here the CDR3 DNA reads TGTGCCAGCAGCTTGGACAGGGTGTTTGGGACCGGGGAGCTGTTTTTT. As protein: CASSLDRVFGTGELFF.

The V call is TRBV2, the J call TRBJ2-4; D perhaps matches TRBD1 (6 bases). The V end lost 4 bases, the J end lost 0 bases, and 10 bases lay between the germline ends. The CDR3 consists of 15 residues. Germline CDR1 reads SNHLY; CDR2 reads FYNNEI. For the CDR3, the DNA is TGTGCCAGCAGTGGCCAGGGGATAGCCAAAAACATTCAGTACTTC. This gives the protein CASSGQGIAKNIQYF.

J is TRBJ2-3 and V is TRBV5-4; tentative D call: TRBD2 (7 bases). CDR3 length equals 16 residues. The V gene's germline CDR1 is SGHNT and CDR2 YYREEE (reference sequence). V was pared by 5 bases and J by 2 bases, with 18 bases between. This CDR3 reads CASSPGGQISTDTQYF. The CDR3 DNA sequence: TGTGCCAGCAGTCCCGGGGGGCAAATTTCCACAGATACGCAGTATTTT.

The CDR3 spells CASSPKSWTQYF. DNA for the CDR3: TGTGCCAGCAGCCCTAAGTCGTGGACCCAGTACTTC. The V gene is TRBV7-2, the J gene TRBJ2-5; D not certain. Per germline, CDR1 SGHTA and CDR2 FQGNSA. This CDR3 region has 12 residues. The V end was cut by 5 bases, the J end by 7 bases, with 11 bases between.

This clone appeared a few times. The chain employs TRBV27 and TRBJ2-1; possible D gene TRBD2, 5 bases. CDR1 MNHEY and CDR2 SMNVEV come from the germline V gene (reference sequence). Trimming left V 6 bases short and J 7 bases short, with 7 bases between. CDR3 length: 11 amino acids. Here the CDR3 reads CASSRLNEQFF. The DNA of the CDR3 is TGTGCCAGCAGCCGACTAAATGAGCAGTTCTTC.

In its sample, this clone was seen once. This chain joins TRBV7-8 and TRBJ2-3, with 9 bases that match TRBD2. The CDR3 loop spans 17 amino acids. The junction had 6 bases not matched to a gene; V was cut back by 2 bases and J by 0 bases. Germline CDR1 and CDR2: SGHVS and FQNEAQ. CDR3 sequence (DNA): TGTGCCAGCAGCTTACTAGCTAGCGGGACTAGCACAGATACGCAGTATTTT. Amino acid sequence: CASSLLASGTSTDTQYF.

The chain has TRBV19 and TRBJ1-5; the D gene is possibly TRBD1 (6 bases). Germline V gene data show CDR1 as LNHDA and CDR2 as SQIVND (reference sequence). Trimming stripped 5 bases from V and 6 bases from J, with 17 bases between. The CDR3 runs 15 residues. CDR3 coding DNA: TGTGCCAGTAGTTCCCAAGGGGGGGTGGCTCAGCCCCAGCATTTT. Translated: CASSSQGGVAQPQHF.

The chain carries TRBV7-2 and TRBJ2-1; 8 nucleotides line up with TRBD1. Germline V CDR1 and CDR2: SGHTA, FQGNSA. CDR3 length: 14 residues. The junction had 4 bases not matched to a gene; V was cut back by 2 bases and J by 7 bases. CDR3 DNA: TGTGCCAGCAGCTTACACAGGGGGAGAAATGAGCAGTTCTTC. Translated: CASSLHRGRNEQFF.

CDR3 nucleotide sequence: TGTGCCAGCAGCACCGGACTAGCGGGAGGGGAGGATACGCAGTATTTT. Translation: CASSTGLAGGEDTQYF. The chain employs TRBV7-2 and TRBJ2-3; 15 bases fit TRBD2. The germline V gene encodes CDR1 SGHTA and CDR2 FQGNSA. CDR3 length equals 16 residues. J lost 6 bases, V lost 5 bases, and 6 bases had no gene match.

About this clone itself: Within the sample, other DNA sequences also encode this same CDR3. The chain recombines TRBV5-1 with TRBJ1-3; maybe TRBD1 (6 bases). The CDR3 runs 16 residues. Germline V lookup: CDR1 SGHRS, CDR2 YFSETQ. Trimming removed 0 bases from V and 0 bases from J, with 10 bases in between. CDR3 sequence reads: CASSLAGQTSGNTIYF. CDR3 DNA sequence: TGCGCCAGCAGCTTGGCTGGACAGACCTCTGGAAACACCATATATTTT.

This rearrangement joins TRBV2 to TRBJ2-3, with D maybe TRBD2 (5 bases). With 11 bases removed from V and 3 bases from J, the gap between germline ends came to 9 bases. This CDR3 contains 11 residues. In germline, CDR1 is SNHLY, CDR2 FYNNEI. CDR3 sequence: CAGGGTDTQYF. DNA of the CDR3: TGTGCCGGTGGCGGGACAGATACGCAGTATTTT.

This clone was recorded once. The chain links TRBV16 to TRBJ1-1; D is perhaps TRBD1 (6 bases). The CDR3 loop spans 15 amino acids. CDR1 and CDR2 (germline): KGHSY, FQNENV. Trimming took 1 base from V and 4 from J, leaving 13 bases between them. The CDR3 is CASSQWGTGRTEAFF. In DNA form, the CDR3 reads TGTGCCAGCAGCCAATGGGGAACAGGGCGCACTGAAGCTTTCTTT.

CDR3 region: CASSLEGGQLSNGYTF. The CDR3 DNA reads as TGCGCCAGCAGCTTGGAAGGTGGACAGCTTTCCAATGGCTACACCTTC. The chain joins TRBV5-1 to TRBJ1-2, with D tentatively TRBD1 (6 bases). The V end was cut by 0 bases, the J end by 6 bases, with 18 bases between. Germline CDR1 and CDR2: SGHRS and YFSETQ. This CDR3 comprises 16 residues. Combining the CDR3 with reference TRBV5-1 and TRBJ1-2 gives the whole variable domain KAGVTQTPRYLIKTRGQQVTLSCSPISGHRSVSWYQQTPGQGLQFLFEYFSETQRNKGNFPGRFSGRQFSNSRSEMNVSTLELGDSALYLCASSLEGGQLSNGYTFGSGTRLTVV.

The V and J genes are TRBV19 and TRBJ1-5; the D is unclear. The CDR3 length is 17 residues. V was trimmed by 3 bases and J by 1 base, leaving 16 bases between them. Germline V gives CDR1 LNHDA, CDR2 SQIVND (reference sequence). DNA of the CDR3: TGTGCCAGTAGTATGTCACCACAGAGTCTAAGCAATCAGCCCCAGCATTTT. The encoded protein is CASSMSPQSLSNQPQHF.

The chain combines TRBV18 with TRBJ2-7; 7 bases match TRBD1. Per the germline V gene, CDR1 is KGHSH and CDR2 is LQKENI. The junction had 7 bases not matched to a gene; V was cut back by 6 bases and J by 2 bases. The CDR3 is 14 residues long. Here the CDR3 reads CASSPDRPPYEQYF. DNA for the CDR3: TGTGCCAGCTCGCCGGACAGGCCCCCCTACGAGCAGTACTTC. Variable domain in full (rest from reference TRBV18 and TRBJ2-7): NAGVMQNPRHLVRRRGQEARLRCSPMKGHSHVYWYRQLPEEGLKFMVYLQKENIIDESGMPKERFSAEFPKEGPSILRIQQVVRGDSAAYFCASSPDRPPYEQYFGPGTRLTVT.

CDR3 sequence: CASGNRQGAGVGELFF. As DNA, the CDR3 is TGTGCTAGTGGTAACCGACAGGGGGCAGGGGTCGGGGAGCTGTTTTTT. The rearrangement uses TRBV12-5 and TRBJ2-2; 10 nucleotides agree with TRBD1. After removal of 5 bases from V and 7 bases from J, the junction contained 10 bases not matched to a gene. Germline CDR1 LGHNT, CDR2 FRNRAP. This CDR3 comprises 16 residues.

V gene TRBV23-1 combines with J gene TRBJ1-4; no definite D call. TRBV23-1 is annotated as an ORF whose role is uncertain. The CDR3 loop spans 15 amino acids. The V and J ends lost 0 bases and 7 bases respectively, with 12 bases between them. CDR3 DNA sequence: TGCGCCAGCAGTCAATCTAGACAAACCGGTGAAAAACTGTTTTTT. Protein sequence: CASSQSRQTGEKLFF.

The rearrangement joins TRBV30 to TRBJ2-2; maybe TRBD1 (6 bases). The germline V gene encodes CDR1 GTSNPN and CDR2 SVGIG (reference sequence). CDR3 length: 16 residues. Trimming cost V 3 bases and J 0 bases, with 14 bases left between them. For the CDR3, the DNA is TGTGCCTGGAGATTCTCCGGGACAACGAACACCGGGGAGCTGTTTTTT. It codes for CAWRFSGTTNTGELFF. The full variable domain, rest sourced from reference TRBV30 and TRBJ2-2, is SQTIHQWPATLVQPVGSPLSLECTVEGTSNPNLYWYRQAAGRGLQLLFYSVGIGQISSEVPQNLSASRPQDRQFILSSKKLLLSDSGFYLCAWRFSGTTNTGELFFGEGSRLTVL.

This clone was found a few times. The V gene is TRBV27, the J gene TRBJ1-2; D perhaps matches TRBD1 (6 bases). The ends were cut back, 6 bases at V and 6 bases at J, with 17 bases in the middle. The CDR3 spans 14 residues. Per germline, CDR1 MNHEY and CDR2 SMNVEV (reference sequence). CDR3 in DNA: TGTGCCAGCAGGGCCCACGGGGGGGCGGATGGCTACACCTTC. It codes for CASRAHGGADGYTF.

The chain links TRBV5-1 to TRBJ2-2; 9 nucleotides line up with TRBD1. V shed 7 bases and J 3 bases; nucleotides not matched to a gene: 7. Germline CDR1 reads SGHRS; CDR2 reads YFSETQ. CDR3 length: 15 amino acids. CDR3 coding DNA: TGCGCCAGCGGACTACAGGGGGCGGACACCGGGGAGCTGTTTTTT. Protein sequence: CASGLQGADTGELFF.

The chain carries TRBV5-1 and TRBJ2-5; tentatively, D is TRBD1 (6 bases). V shed 1 base and J shed 3 bases, with 13 bases lying between them. Germline loops: CDR1 SGHRS, CDR2 YFSETQ. This CDR3 is built from 15 residues. The CDR3 nucleotides read TGCGCCAGCAGCTTGAGGGCCTCAGGGGAAGAGACCCAGTACTTC. Protein product: CASSLRASGEETQYF.

The chain recombines TRBV4-2 with TRBJ2-2, with 10 bases lining up with TRBD2. V shed 0 bases and J 7 bases; nucleotides not matched to a gene: 11. The CDR3 contains 18 residues. In germline, CDR1 is LGHNA, CDR2 YNFKEQ. The CDR3 DNA sequence: TGTGCCAGCAGCCAAGATGCAACTAGCGGGACCGGGGGCGGGGAGCTGTTTTTT. Its translation: CASSQDATSGTGGGELFF.